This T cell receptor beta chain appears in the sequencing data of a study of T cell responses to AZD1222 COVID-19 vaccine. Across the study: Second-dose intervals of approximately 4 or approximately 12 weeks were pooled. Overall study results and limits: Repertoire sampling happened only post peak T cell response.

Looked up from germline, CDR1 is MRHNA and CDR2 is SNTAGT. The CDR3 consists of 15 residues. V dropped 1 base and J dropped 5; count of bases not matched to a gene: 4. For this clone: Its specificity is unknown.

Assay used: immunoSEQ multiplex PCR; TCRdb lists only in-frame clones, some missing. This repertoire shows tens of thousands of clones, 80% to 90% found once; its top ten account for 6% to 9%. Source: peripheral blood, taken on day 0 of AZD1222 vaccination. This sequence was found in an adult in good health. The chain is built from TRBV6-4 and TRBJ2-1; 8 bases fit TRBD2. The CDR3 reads CASSDWAGGNNEQFF. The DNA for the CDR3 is TGTGCCAGCAGTGACTGGGCGGGGGGCAACAATGAGCAGTTCTTC.